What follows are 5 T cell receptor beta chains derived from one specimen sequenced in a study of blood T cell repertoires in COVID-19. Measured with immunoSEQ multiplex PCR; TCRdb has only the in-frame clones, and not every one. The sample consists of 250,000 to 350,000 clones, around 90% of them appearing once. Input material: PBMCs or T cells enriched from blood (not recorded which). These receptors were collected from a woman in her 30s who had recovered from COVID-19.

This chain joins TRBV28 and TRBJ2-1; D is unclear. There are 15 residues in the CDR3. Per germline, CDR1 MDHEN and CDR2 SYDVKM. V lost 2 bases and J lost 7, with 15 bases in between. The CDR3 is CASSLLVTVVNEQFF. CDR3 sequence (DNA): TGTGCCAGCAGTTTACTCGTCACTGTGGTGAATGAGCAGTTCTTC.

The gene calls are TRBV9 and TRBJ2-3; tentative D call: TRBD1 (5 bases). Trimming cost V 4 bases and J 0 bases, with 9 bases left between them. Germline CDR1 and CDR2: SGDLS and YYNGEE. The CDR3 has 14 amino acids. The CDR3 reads CASSSQVSTDTQYF. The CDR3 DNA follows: TGTGCCAGCAGCTCACAGGTTAGCACAGATACGCAGTATTTT.

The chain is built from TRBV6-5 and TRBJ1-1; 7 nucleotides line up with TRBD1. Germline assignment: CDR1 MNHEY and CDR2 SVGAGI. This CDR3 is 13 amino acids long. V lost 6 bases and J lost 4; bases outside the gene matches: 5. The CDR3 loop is CASSNAGGTEAFF. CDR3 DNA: TGTGCCAGCAGCAACGCAGGGGGCACTGAAGCTTTCTTT.

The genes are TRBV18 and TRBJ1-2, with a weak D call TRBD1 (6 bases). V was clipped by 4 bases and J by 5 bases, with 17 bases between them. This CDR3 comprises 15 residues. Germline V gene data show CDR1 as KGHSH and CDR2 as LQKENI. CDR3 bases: TGTGCCAGCTCACGCACAGGGTGGGCGTCGTATGGCTACACCTTC. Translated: CASSRTGWASYGYTF.

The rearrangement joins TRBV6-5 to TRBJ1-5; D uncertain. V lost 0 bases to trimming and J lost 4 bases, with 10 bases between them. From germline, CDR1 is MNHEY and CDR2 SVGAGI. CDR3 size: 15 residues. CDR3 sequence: CASSYSNRENQPQHF. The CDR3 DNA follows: TGTGCCAGCAGTTACTCGAACCGGGAAAATCAGCCCCAGCATTTT.